Listed here is a single T cell receptor (beta chain). Its antigen is as yet unknown. V lost 1 base and J lost 3, with 13 bases in between. The CDR3 length is 15 residues. The germline V gene has CDR1 MGHRA and CDR2 YSYEKL. This sample stems from a study of T cells after yellow fever vaccination. The study, taken as a whole, reports: After the booster, approximately 96% of CD4 and 88% of CD8 primary-response clones were re-detected.

MiXCR was run by TCRdb on the 5' RACE reads, yielding one entry per CDR3 protein. The repertoire includes roughly 60,000 distinct CDR3 sequences, approximately 6.9% of them detected once, and around 44% sits in the top ten. The sequenced sample was CD8+ T cells sorted from PBMCs, obtained on the day of the first yellow fever vaccination. The receptor was isolated from a man between 18 and 29 years old who received the YFV17D yellow fever vaccine. The chain has TRBV4-1 and TRBJ2-7; D remains ambiguous. The CDR3 coding sequence is TGCGCCAGCAGCCAAGTCGAGGACGTAAGCTACGAGCAGTACGTC. It codes for CASSQVEDVSYEQYV.